This TCR beta chain was sequenced in a study of response to subunit inactivated influenza vaccine. The CDR3 is 17 residues long. Trimming removed 0 bases at V and 0 bases at J, with 12 bases between. Germline lookup yields CDR1 LGHDT and CDR2 YNNKEL (reference sequence). On this clonotype itself: Its antigen is as yet unknown.

TCRdb reanalysed the RT-PCR reads using MiXCR and keeps one entry per CDR3 protein. Found here are about 300,000 distinct CDR3 sequences, roughly 22% of them singletons; the top ten hold about 9.4%. Findings of the study overall: Authors suggested each seasonal influenza vaccination recruits few new T cells.

This receptor was identified in a man in his fifties or sixties who received an inactivated influenza vaccine. Specimen: PBMCs from blood, collected roughly 20 months after vaccination. The chain employs TRBV3-1 and TRBJ1-3; D is unclear. Here the CDR3 reads CASSQDWRVGSGNTIYF. The CDR3 DNA sequence: TGTGCCAGCAGCCAAGATTGGAGGGTTGGCTCTGGAAACACCATATATTTT.